This T cell receptor beta chain was profiled in a study of T-cell memory formation after mild COVID-19. TCRdb independently ran MiXCR on the 5' RACE reads; one entry per CDR3 protein. The sample holds roughly 190,000 distinct CDR3 sequences, roughly a tenth seen once. The CDR3 covers 14 residues. Germline values: CDR1 SGHTA, CDR2 FQGNSA. V was pared by 1 base and J by 6 bases, with 10 bases between. Sequenced: PBMCs or a T cell subset sorted from them (not recorded which). The chain joins TRBV7-2 to TRBJ1-5; the D is unclear. The TCR originated in a man aged 18 to 30 who had mild COVID-19 (a few samples of this study predate the infection). Cell type and time point are not known. CDR3 DNA sequence: TGTGCCAGCAGCTTAGAGTACTCGGGTCAGCCCCAGCATTTT. Translating it yields CASSLEYSGQPQHF.